Reported below is one TCR beta chain. This receptor's antigen is unknown. Per-nucleotide qualities are absent, and no much larger clonotype sits a single base away. This sample stems from a study of Ad26.COV2.S vaccination and SARS-CoV-2 variants listed by TCRdb under 2021. For the wider study: TCRbeta repertoire sequencing was used to assess the specificity and breadth of SARS-CoV-2-reactive T cell receptors after Ad26.COV2.S vaccination. A total of 32 samples were included in the TCR-sequenced set, comprising around 19 Ad26.COV2.S vaccine recipients, 5 placebo recipients and 8 SARS-CoV-2 convalescent individuals. What the study reported, not specific to this receptor: After vaccination, spike-specific CD8+ and CD4+ T cell responses were reported to show substantial breadth. Non-spike TCR breadth was comparable between vaccine and placebo recipients, consistent with the vaccine containing only spike. It was noted by the authors that total T cell responses may have been underestimated by the TCR breadth and depth analyses. Compared with placebo recipients, Ad26.COV2.S recipients showed higher spike-specific TCR breadth (P = 0.0014).

The immunoSEQ Assay was the method used to sequence TCRbeta CDR3 regions. After extraction, genomic DNA underwent amplification by bias-controlled multiplex PCR, followed by high-throughput sequencing. The study's own analysis went as follows. To quantify the absolute abundance of every unique TCRbeta CDR3 region, sequences were collapsed and filtered. T cell fraction was estimated by normalizing TCRbeta template counts to usable DNA, with usable DNA measured through amplification of reference genes found in all nucleated cells. Repertoire TCRs were annotated as SARS-CoV-2-specific by exact matching of V gene, CDR3 amino acid sequence and J gene to a known reactive TCR set. MIRA supplied the reference SARS-CoV-2 TCR set, which was filtered for enrichment in COVID-19-positive ImmuneCODE repertoires so that public or cross-reactive TCRs were removed. Drawing on the MIRA antigens, annotated TCRs were analysed further at the level of specific ORF or position within ORF. Breadth was defined as annotated unique rearrangements over total unique productive rearrangements; depth was the summed frequency of those rearrangements. Two-sided Wilcoxon rank-sum tests were applied when comparing TCR breadth between groups. The clones in this table, taken by TCRdb from immuneACCESS, are in-frame only. Not every clone is retained; where verified, under half of the shortfall comes from an unresolved V gene, and the cause of the rest is unknown. V, J and clone size are those of that table, while D and trimming were read from the DNA. This sample comprises more than 150,000 clones, around nine tenths of them detected only once. 5% to 7% of the sample rests with the top ten.

Reading from cysteine to phenylalanine, the CDR3 counts 11 amino acids. Only the CDR3 part of the read is kept: 33 bases, read in frame from the first base. The intended sense of this specimen's time point label: individuals recovered from natural SARS-CoV-2 infection. This material consisted of peripheral blood, taken after recovery from COVID-19. The chain is assembled from TRBV21-1 and TRBJ1-1. TRBV21-1 is a documented pseudogene. The receptor was isolated from a human donor who had recovered from COVID-19. The CDR3 reads as follows: CASSNSNAAFF. Read as DNA, the sequence is TGTGCCAGCAGCAACTCGAATGCAGCTTTCTTT.